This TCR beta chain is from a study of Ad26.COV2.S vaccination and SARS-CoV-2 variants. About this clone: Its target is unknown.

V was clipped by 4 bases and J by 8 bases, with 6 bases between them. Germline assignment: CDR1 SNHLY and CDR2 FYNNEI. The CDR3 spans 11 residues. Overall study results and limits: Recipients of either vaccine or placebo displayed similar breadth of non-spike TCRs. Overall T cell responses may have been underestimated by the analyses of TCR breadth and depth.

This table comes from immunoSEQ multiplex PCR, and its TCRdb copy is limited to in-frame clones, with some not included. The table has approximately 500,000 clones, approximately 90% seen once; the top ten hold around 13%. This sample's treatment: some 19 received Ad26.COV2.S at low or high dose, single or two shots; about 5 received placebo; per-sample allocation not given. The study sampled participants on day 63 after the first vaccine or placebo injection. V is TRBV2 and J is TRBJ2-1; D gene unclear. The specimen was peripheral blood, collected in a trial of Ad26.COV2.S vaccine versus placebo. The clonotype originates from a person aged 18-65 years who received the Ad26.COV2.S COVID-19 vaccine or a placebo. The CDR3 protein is CASSALDEQFF. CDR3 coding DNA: TGTGCCAGCAGTGCGCTGGATGAGCAGTTCTTC.